This note documents a single T cell receptor (beta chain) sequence. No antigen is known for it. The data are from a study of cytomegalovirus exposure and HLA in healthy donors. Study outcomes and limitations: An analysis done earlier found most TCR beta V segments productive about 87% or about 30% of the time. An apparent linkage of common viral pathogens to several of the most significant clusters emerged in a later analysis. The analysis excluded some indistinguishable V segments, including TRBV6-2 and TRBV6-3.

PCR employed 60 Vbeta and 13 Jbeta primers. Sequencing used immunoSEQ multiplex PCR; TCRdb keeps in-frame clones, though not all of them. The sample includes some 120,000 clones, around 10% of them seen just once. The CDR3 loop spans 13 amino acids. Germline-derived CDR1 and CDR2 are LNHDA and SQIVND (reference sequence). Between the trimmed V and J ends, which lost 4 bases and 1 base, there was a span of 6 bases. This sequence was found in a man aged 30-40 years in good health and CMV-seronegative. The chain carries TRBV19 and TRBJ2-3; D unclear. The sample consisted of PBMCs. CDR3: CASSTLRTDTQYF. The CDR3 coding sequence is TGTGCCAGTAGTACCCTCCGCACAGATACGCAGTATTTT.